This TCR beta chain was captured by sequencing in a study of regulatory T cells in long-lasting Graves disease. This clonotype has ten or more counts. Researchers made TCR beta libraries by using iRepertoire HTBI primers and running Arm-PCR on CDR3 regions. TCRdb re-analysed the multiplex PCR reads in MiXCR, keeping a single row per CDR3 protein. Of some 320,000 distinct CDR3 sequences listed, 15% to 20% were seen once; the top ten hold around 37%. The time point here: newly diagnosed GD, antithyroid drugs for less than 3 months. Preparation of the TCR library used RNA extracted from PBMCs. The clonotype was recovered from a female donor with Graves disease. This specimen consisted of peripheral blood mononuclear cells (PBMCs), obtained at new diagnosis, from a patient treated with antithyroid drugs.

The CDR3 here is CASSEPRGKDSPLHF. In DNA, the CDR3 is TGTGCCAGCAGTGAGCCCAGGGGTAAGGATTCACCCCTCCACTTT. The rearrangement joins TRBV25-1 to TRBJ1-6; weak D call: TRBD1 (6 bases). CDR1 MGHDK and CDR2 SYGVNS come from the germline V gene. The CDR3 consists of 15 residues. The ends were cut back, 3 bases at V and 8 bases at J, with 14 bases in the middle.